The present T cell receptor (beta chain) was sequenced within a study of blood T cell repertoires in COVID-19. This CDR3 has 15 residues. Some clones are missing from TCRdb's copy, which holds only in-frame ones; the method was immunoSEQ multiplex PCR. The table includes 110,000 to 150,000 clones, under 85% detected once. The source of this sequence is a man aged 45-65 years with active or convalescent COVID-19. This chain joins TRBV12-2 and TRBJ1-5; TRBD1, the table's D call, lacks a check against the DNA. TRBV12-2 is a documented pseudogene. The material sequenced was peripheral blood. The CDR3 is CASRVDRYSNQPQHF. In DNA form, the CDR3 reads TGTGCAAGTCGCGTCGACAGGTATAGCAATCAGCCCCAGCATTTT.